Each of the 27 T cell receptor beta chains below was sequenced from the same sample in a study of blood T cells in healthy people across ages. A second PCR of about 7 to 12 cycles used a sample-barcoded 5' primer and a J-beta primer mix. TCRdb re-derived calls from the 5' RACE reads in MiXCR, one entry per CDR3 protein. The sample comprises some 1.8 million distinct CDR3 sequences, about two fifths of which are singletons, and under 30% rests with the top ten. Material for sequencing was blood. All receptors come from a human donor in good health.

This clonotype has a handful of counts. J is TRBJ2-1 and V is TRBV5-5; 9 nucleotides line up with TRBD1. Looked up from germline, CDR1 is SGHKS and CDR2 is YYEKEE (reference sequence). Trimming cost V 7 bases and J 5 bases; bases outside gene matches: 7. This CDR3 has 14 amino acids. The CDR3 is CASGSQGAHNEQFF. CDR3 sequence (DNA): TGTGCCAGCGGCTCACAGGGGGCTCACAATGAGCAGTTCTTC.

This clonotype was detected only a few times. This sequence may be a read error, since a much larger clone differs from it by one base. The chain links TRBV27 to TRBJ2-5, with 8 bases that match TRBD1. CDR3 length: 13 residues. Germline lookup yields CDR1 MNHEY and CDR2 SMNVEV (reference sequence). Trimming removed 6 bases from V and 2 bases from J; junction bases left unmatched: 2. The CDR3 DNA follows: TGTGCCAGCAGGACAGGGGCACAAGAGACCCAGTACTTC. It translates to CASRTGAQETQYF.

This clonotype came up a few times. The chain has TRBV6-5 and TRBJ1-5; D uncertain. Trimming took off 2 bases at V and 3 bases at J, with 8 bases between the two ends. The CDR3 runs 14 residues. Germline CDR1 and CDR2: MNHEY and SVGAGI. As DNA, the CDR3 is TGTGCCAGCAGTTACGGACGGATCAATCAGCCCCAGCATTTT. Translated, it gives CASSYGRINQPQHF.

The chain has TRBV7-9 and TRBJ1-2; D is ambiguous. CDR1 is SEHNR and CDR2 is FQNEAQ in the germline V gene (reference sequence). The V gene lost 3 bases and the J gene lost 2 bases, with 13 bases spanning the gap. The CDR3 spans 15 residues. The CDR3 DNA reads TGTGCCAGCAGCTTGGAGGCGGACCTAAACTATGGCTACACCTTC. Amino acid sequence: CASSLEADLNYGYTF.

The CDR3 sequence is CAWSVQTEGYGYTF. The DNA for the CDR3 is TGTGCCTGGAGTGTACAGACGGAGGGGTATGGCTACACCTTC. The chain carries TRBV30 and TRBJ1-2; D perhaps matches TRBD1 (5 bases). Deletions cut 0 bases from V and 5 bases from J, with 13 bases between. Germline-derived CDR1 and CDR2 are GTSNPN and SVGIG (reference sequence). The CDR3 has 14 amino acids.

Concerning this clonotype itself: One end of the junction varies from germline; a read error may be responsible. CDR3 region: CACSLWDDPYEQYF. In DNA form, the CDR3 reads TGTGCCTGCAGTTTATGGGATGATCCCTACGAGCAGTACTTC. The chain couples TRBV28 to TRBJ2-7; no reliable D call. CDR3 length: 14 amino acids. Germline V gene sequence: CDR1 MDHEN, CDR2 SYDVKM.

The chain links TRBV13 to TRBJ2-7; possible D gene TRBD2, 5 bases. This CDR3 is 14 amino acids long. Trimming pared 5 bases from V and 0 bases from J, leaving 11 bases between. Germline assignment: CDR1 PRHDT and CDR2 FYEKMQ (reference sequence). The CDR3 is CASSPGEPSYEQYF. The CDR3 region has the DNA TGTGCCAGCAGCCCCGGGGAGCCCTCCTACGAGCAGTACTTC.

This clonotype was detected only a few times. The CDR3 DNA follows: TGCAGCGTTTACAGGGGGCGCAACTATGGCTACACCTTC. Amino acid sequence: CSVYRGRNYGYTF. The chain carries TRBV29-1 and TRBJ1-2, with 9 nucleotides matching TRBD1. J was trimmed by 2 bases and V by 5 bases; bases with no gene match: 3. CDR3 size: 13 residues. The germline V gene encodes CDR1 SQVTM and CDR2 ANQGSEA.

The rearrangement joins TRBV21-1 to TRBJ2-1; TRBD1 is the table's D call and was not checked against the DNA. TRBV21-1 is flagged as a pseudogene. CDR3 length equals 12 residues. CDR3 in amino acids: CASSETGGKGVF. For the CDR3, the DNA is TGTGCCAGCAGCGAAACAGGGGGCAAAGGTGTCTTC.

V and J are TRBV7-2 and TRBJ1-2; a possible D gene is TRBD1 (5 bases). The length of the CDR3 is 14 residues. Per germline, CDR1 SGHTA and CDR2 FQGNSA. V lost 1 base, J lost 7 bases, and 13 bases lay in between. CDR3 loop: CTSSLGPRVFGYTF. CDR3 nucleotide sequence: TGTACCAGCAGCTTAGGGCCCAGGGTCTTTGGCTACACCTTC. Variable domain in full (rest from reference TRBV7-2 and TRBJ1-2): GAGVSQSPSNKVTEKGKDVELRCDPISGHTALYWYRQSLGQGLEFLIYFQGNSAPDKSGLPSDRFSAERTGGSVSTLTIQRTQQEDSAVYLCTSSLGPRVFGYTFGSGTRLTVV.

This clonotype has just a few counts. The V gene is TRBV5-6, the J gene TRBJ1-3, with D hard to call. V lost 0 bases and J 4 bases, leaving 5 bases between the germline ends. The CDR3 sequence is 13 residues long. Germline assignment: CDR1 SGHDT and CDR2 YYEEEE. For the CDR3, the DNA is TGTGCCAGCAGCTTGGATCCAGGAAACACCATATATTTT. It specifies CASSLDPGNTIYF.

This clonotype occurred many times. The rearrangement uses TRBV6-6 and TRBJ1-4, with a possible D match to TRBD1 (5 bases). Trimming took 11 bases from V and 8 from J, leaving 18 bases between them. The CDR3 sequence is 13 residues long. Germline values: CDR1 MNHNY, CDR2 SVGAGI (reference sequence). The CDR3 is CASGGQGGEKLFF. In nucleotides, the CDR3 is TGTGCCTCTGGCGGTCAGGGAGGGGAAAAACTGTTTTTT.

This clonotype has a handful of counts. The chain employs TRBV4-3 and TRBJ2-6, with D uncertain. V was shortened by 0 bases and J by 0 bases, with 18 bases between the two germline ends. The CDR3 runs to 20 residues. Germline lookup yields CDR1 LGHNA and CDR2 YSLEER. Here the CDR3 reads CASSQDLTGAGSSGANVLTF. As DNA, the CDR3 is TGCGCCAGCAGCCAAGATCTAACGGGCGCAGGCAGCTCTGGGGCCAACGTCCTGACTTTC.

In regard to this clonotype: A junction boundary mismatches the germline segment, possibly from a read error. The chain recombines TRBV20-1 with TRBJ2-4; D unresolved. The CDR3 spans 16 residues. CDR1 is DFQATT, CDR2 SNEGSKA, per germline (reference sequence). DNA of the CDR3: TGCGGTGCTAGGGATCTTGAGAGTTTTTCCAAAAACATTCAGTACTTC. Its translation is CGARDLESFSKNIQYF.

As for this clonotype: Germline and junction disagree at one end, which may indicate a read error. The V call is TRBV9, the J call TRBJ2-1, with D tentatively TRBD2 (6 bases). CDR3 length: 15 residues. From germline, CDR1 is SGDLS and CDR2 YYNGEE. CDR3 in DNA: TGTGCCAGCAGCGTAGGCATGGGTGGAGGGAATGGGCAGTTCTTC. It specifies CASSVGMGGGNGQFF.

V is TRBV4-1 and J is TRBJ2-3, with 13 bases identical to TRBD2. CDR1 is MGHRA, CDR2 YSYEKL, per germline. The V and J ends lost 0 bases and 7 bases, in that order; junction bases with no gene match: 4. This CDR3 is 16 amino acids long. The CDR3 DNA is TGCGCCAGCAGCCAAGAGCGGACTAGCGGGGGAAATACGCAGTATTTT. Its translation: CASSQERTSGGNTQYF.

In its sample, this clonotype was seen a few times. V is TRBV6-2 or TRBV6-3 and J is TRBJ1-5; no clear D gene. In germline, CDR1 is MNHEY, CDR2 SVGEGT. This CDR3 has 15 residues. V dropped 0 bases and J dropped 7 bases, with 13 bases sitting between them. The CDR3 loop is CASSYSSSAWQPQHF. The CDR3 DNA reads TGTGCCAGCAGTTACTCGAGCTCAGCATGGCAGCCCCAGCATTTT.

V and J are TRBV5-5 and TRBJ1-1; D remains ambiguous. CDR1 is SGHKS and CDR2 is YYEKEE in the germline V gene (reference sequence). Trimming pared 2 bases from V and 3 bases from J, leaving 8 bases between. CDR3 length: 13 amino acids. The CDR3 nucleotides are TGTGCCAGCAGCTTTTGGGGATACACTGAAGCTTTCTTT. It translates to CASSFWGYTEAFF. Complete variable domain (other parts from reference TRBV5-5 and TRBJ1-1): DAGVTQSPTHLIKTRGQQVTLRCSPISGHKSVSWYQQVLGQGPQFIFQYYEKEERGRGNFPDRFSARQFPNYSSELNVNALLLGDSALYLCASSFWGYTEAFFGQGTRLTVV.

This clonotype was observed a handful of times. The chain joins TRBV6-6 to TRBJ2-2; D gene uncertain. The CDR3 is 15 amino acids. CDR1 is MNHNY, CDR2 SVGAGI, per germline (reference sequence). Between the trimmed V and J ends, which lost 6 bases and 5 bases, there was a span of 16 bases. The CDR3 spells CASSKDPRLTGELFF. DNA for the CDR3: TGTGCCAGCAGCAAAGACCCCCGCCTGACCGGGGAGCTGTTTTTT.

This chain joins TRBV5-1 and TRBJ2-3; 9 nucleotides line up with TRBD1. Germline V gives CDR1 SGHRS, CDR2 YFSETQ. The CDR3 runs 14 residues. Losses at the gene ends were 4 bases for V and 4 bases for J; bases not matched to a gene: 4. Here the CDR3 reads CASSIGTGSDTQYF. The CDR3 DNA reads as TGCGCCAGCAGCATCGGGACAGGGTCAGATACGCAGTATTTT.

This clonotype was detected only a few times. The chain's CDR3 is CASSFTLTGLTYEQYF. DNA for the CDR3: TGTGCCAGCAGTTTTACCCTTACGGGGCTGACCTACGAGCAGTACTTC. The chain uses TRBV28 and TRBJ2-7, with D perhaps matching TRBD1 or TRBD2 (5 bases each). V lost 3 bases and J 2 bases, leaving 17 bases between the germline ends. The CDR3 loop spans 16 amino acids. The germline V gene encodes CDR1 MDHEN and CDR2 SYDVKM.

This clonotype was recorded many times. CDR3 sequence (DNA): TGTGCCAGCAGCCCGGGACAGGGGTTCGGCTACACCTTC. It translates to CASSPGQGFGYTF. The chain has TRBV7-6 and TRBJ1-2, with 10 bases lining up with TRBD1. The V segment lost 5 bases and the J segment 8 bases; nucleotides outside the gene matches: 5. The CDR3 runs to 13 residues. Germline CDR1 is SGHVS and CDR2 is FNYEAQ.

The chain employs TRBV16 and TRBJ1-2; D is unclear. V lost 0 bases and J lost 4, with 12 bases in between. The CDR3 length is 15 residues. CDR1 is KGHSY and CDR2 is FQNENV in the germline V gene. CDR3 sequence reads: CASSQSLGGSYGYTF. In DNA form, the CDR3 reads TGTGCCAGCAGCCAATCCCTGGGCGGGAGCTATGGCTACACCTTC. The full variable domain, its missing parts supplied by reference TRBV16 and TRBJ1-2, is GEEVAQTPKHLVRGEGQKAKLYCAPIKGHSYVFWYQQVLKNEFKFLISFQNENVFDETGMPKERFSAKCLPNSPCSLEIQATKLEDSAVYFCASSQSLGGSYGYTFGSGTRLTVV.

This clonotype was detected ten times or more. The chain is built from TRBV29-1 and TRBJ2-3, with D perhaps matching TRBD2 (5 bases). This CDR3 contains 13 residues. In germline, CDR1 is SQVTM, CDR2 ANQGSEA. V lost 6 bases to trimming and J lost 4 bases, with 14 bases between them. The CDR3 DNA reads TGCAGCGTGGCTCGAGGGTCCGCAGATACGCAGTATTTT. Translation gives CSVARGSADTQYF.

This chain's CDR3 is CASSLQTADTQYF. The CDR3 DNA follows: TGTGCCAGCAGTCTCCAAACAGCGGATACGCAGTATTTT. This sequence joins TRBV12-3 or TRBV12-4 and TRBJ2-3; D remains ambiguous. The CDR3 has 13 residues. The V and J ends lost 5 bases and 6 bases respectively, with 12 bases between them.

The V and J genes are TRBV5-1 and TRBJ1-5; the D gene is possibly TRBD1 (5 bases). The CDR3 is 16 residues long. The V gene's germline CDR1 is SGHRS and CDR2 YFSETQ. Trimming pared 2 bases from V and 4 bases from J, leaving 16 bases between. In nucleotides, the CDR3 is TGCGCCAGCAGCTTTGGAGTTAGGGGCGGGAATCAGCCCCAGCATTTT. This translates into CASSFGVRGGNQPQHF.

This clonotype occurred a few times. The chain is built from TRBV13 and TRBJ2-5; TRBD2 might be the D (5 bases). The CDR3 totals 16 residues. Germline CDR1 reads PRHDT; CDR2 reads FYEKMQ (reference sequence). Trimming shortened V by 3 bases and J by 3 bases, and 17 bases separated the two germline ends. The CDR3 sequence: CASSFRGSGVEETQYF. In nucleotides, the CDR3 is TGTGCCAGCAGCTTTCGGGGTTCGGGTGTAGAAGAGACCCAGTACTTC. The variable domain in full, with the rest retrieved from reference TRBV13 and TRBJ2-5, is AAGVIQSPRHLIKEKRETATLKCYPIPRHDTVYWYQQGPGQDPQFLISFYEKMQSDKGSIPDRFSAQQFSDYHSELNMSSLELGDSALYFCASSFRGSGVEETQYFGPGTRLLVL.